These T cell receptor beta chains were read from a single sample in a study of response to subunit inactivated influenza vaccine. Using its own MiXCR run on the RT-PCR reads, TCRdb lists one record per CDR3 protein. The table lists fewer than 600,000 distinct CDR3 sequences, about 7.2% of them singletons, with under 15% in the top ten. The sample consisted of PBMCs from blood, taken 23 months after vaccination. These receptors all stem from a man aged 50 to 69 who received an inactivated influenza vaccine. CDR3s include the opening cysteine and the closing phenylalanine or tryptophan.

J	V	length	CDR3
TRBJ1-6	TRBV5-1	14	CASSLDGAGSPLHF
TRBJ2-2	TRBV7-2	16	CASSLLDGTRTGELFF
TRBJ1-2	TRBV6-5	15	CASSYSTGMGYGYTF
TRBJ2-1	TRBV4-1	15	CASSQTPEGGNEQFF
TRBJ2-1	TRBV12-3/TRBV12-4	13	CASSSVEYNEQFF
TRBJ2-1	TRBV7-2	16	CASSLFLMTGSNEQFF
TRBJ1-1	TRBV5-1	15	CASSLGSQRATEAFF
TRBJ1-4	TRBV5-1	15	CASSFSWGNNEKLFF
TRBJ2-2	TRBV6-2/TRBV6-3	14	CASSYAQNTGELFF
TRBJ2-1	TRBV6-5	15	CASSYGTRSSPEQFF
TRBJ2-3	TRBV27	15	CASSLWGLSTDTQYF
TRBJ2-7	TRBV3-1	15	CASSQYAVSSYEQYF
TRBJ2-3	TRBV10-3	13	CAINAGSTDTQYF
TRBJ2-1	TRBV5-1	14	CASSSYKAYNEQFF
TRBJ2-7	TRBV7-3	13	CASSSPDRDEQYF
TRBJ2-1	TRBV6-2/TRBV6-3	11	CASSGVREQFF
TRBJ2-4	TRBV20-1	14	CSALQGAAKNIQYF
TRBJ2-5	TRBV4-1	15	CASSQTAGLQETQYF
TRBJ2-1	TRBV5-4	17	CASSPPRGRGEENEQFF
TRBJ1-1	TRBV24-1	12	CATSADRGEAFF
TRBJ2-5	TRBV5-1	16	CASSLGSRTDQETQYF
TRBJ2-2	TRBV20-1	16	CSARIVKGANTGELFF
TRBJ1-2	TRBV6-5	15	CASSPLWQLNYGYTF
TRBJ2-2	TRBV6-2/TRBV6-3	15	CASSPVRVGTGELFF
TRBJ2-3	TRBV12-3/TRBV12-4	14	CASSSSPVRVTQYF
TRBJ2-3	TRBV28	14	CASSHGVNTDTQYF
TRBJ2-2	TRBV12-3/TRBV12-4	13	CASRQGGTGELFF
TRBJ2-1	TRBV3-1	13	CASSRRAGHEQFF
TRBJ1-2	TRBV15	13	CATSRDPGDGYTF